Below, 16 T cell receptor beta chains from the same sample are listed, as sequenced in a study of T cells in localized non-small cell lung cancer. TCRdb keeps only in-frame clones here, not all; method: immunoSEQ multiplex PCR. The data contain over 35,000 clones, 81% of them singletons. The source was peripheral blood mononuclear cells, collected before any cancer treatment. The origin of the receptors is a male donor older than 55 with stage II lung adenocarcinoma.

The rearrangement joins TRBV27 to TRBJ2-2; D gene uncertain. V dropped 5 bases and J dropped 8 bases, with 6 bases sitting between them. From germline, CDR1 is MNHEY and CDR2 SMNVEV (reference sequence). The CDR3 totals 11 residues. The CDR3 loop is CASSTSGELFF. CDR3 nucleotide sequence: TGTGCCAGCAGTACGAGTGGGGAGCTGTTTTTT.

This clone showed up just once. This chain links TRBV19 with TRBJ1-5; D possibly corresponds to TRBD1 (6 bases). Trimming removed 3 bases from V and 3 bases from J, with 15 bases in between. The CDR3 has 16 amino acids. Germline-derived CDR1 and CDR2 are LNHDA and SQIVND (reference sequence). This CDR3 reads CASSIGGGPINQPQHF. The CDR3 bases are TGTGCCAGTAGTATTGGGGGGGGCCCCATCAATCAGCCCCAGCATTTT.

This chain joins TRBV18 and TRBJ1-2, with a possible D match to TRBD1 (6 bases). The germline V gene encodes CDR1 KGHSH and CDR2 LQKENI. V lost 6 bases, J lost 2 bases, and 10 bases lay in between. This CDR3 is built from 13 residues. The CDR3, as DNA: TGTGCCAGCTCCCAGACAGGCAACTATGGCTACACCTTC. It encodes CASSQTGNYGYTF.

This chain connects TRBV20-1 to TRBJ2-1; D is uncertain. Germline values: CDR1 DFQATT, CDR2 SNEGSKA (reference sequence). This CDR3 contains 11 residues. The V end was cut by 5 bases, the J end by 4 bases, with 6 bases between. CDR3 coding DNA: TGCAGTGCTGGCTCTTACAATGAGCAGTTCTTC. Its protein product is CSAGSYNEQFF.

This chain joins TRBV5-5 and TRBJ1-1; 9 bases align to TRBD1. The CDR3 contains 11 residues. J was trimmed by 11 bases and V by 4 bases; bases with no gene match: 3. Looked up from germline, CDR1 is SGHKS and CDR2 is YYEKEE (reference sequence). The CDR3 here is CASSRDREAFF. The CDR3, as DNA: TGTGCCAGCAGCAGGGACAGGGAGGCTTTCTTT.

This clone was seen just once. This chain uses TRBV2 with TRBJ1-1; TRBD1 matches 7 bases. Germline V lookup: CDR1 SNHLY, CDR2 FYNNEI. V was pared by 10 bases and J by 7 bases, with 6 bases of the junction left unmatched. CDR3 size: 11 residues. In DNA, the CDR3 is TGTGCCACCCTGGACAGGAGTGAAGCTTTCTTT. Protein sequence: CATLDRSEAFF.

The chain uses TRBV19 and TRBJ1-2, with 10 nucleotides matching TRBD1. The CDR3 has 18 amino acids. Trimming removed 3 bases from V and 2 bases from J; junction bases left unmatched: 12. Germline V lookup: CDR1 LNHDA, CDR2 SQIVND (reference sequence). The CDR3 sequence: CASSMYGTGERENYGYTF. The CDR3 bases are TGTGCCAGTAGTATGTATGGGACAGGGGAGCGAGAGAACTATGGCTACACCTTC.

The rearrangement joins TRBV28 to TRBJ2-2, with 7 bases matching TRBD1. This CDR3 contains 18 residues. V shed 2 bases and J 0 bases; nucleotides not matched to a gene: 9. Per germline, CDR1 MDHEN and CDR2 SYDVKM. This chain's CDR3 is CASSLRRHRGSNTGELFF. DNA for the CDR3: TGTGCCAGCAGTTTAAGGCGCCACAGGGGCTCGAACACCGGGGAGCTGTTTTTT.

V gene TRBV6-1 combines with J gene TRBJ2-1, with 7 bases fitting TRBD1. The CDR3 runs 13 residues. The V segment lost 4 bases and the J segment 8 bases; nucleotides outside the gene matches: 5. Per the germline V gene, CDR1 is MNHNS and CDR2 is SASEGT. CDR3 in amino acids: CASSGTGAHEQFF. CDR3 sequence (DNA): TGTGCCAGCAGTGGAACAGGGGCCCATGAGCAGTTCTTC.

This clone was counted a few times. The gene calls are TRBV6-5 and TRBJ2-1; 10 nucleotides agree with TRBD1. J gave up 7 bases and V 6 bases, and 6 bases lay outside the gene matches. Germline assignment: CDR1 MNHEY and CDR2 SVGAGI. The CDR3 spans 14 residues. Here the CDR3 reads CASRGWDRGNEQFF. CDR3 DNA: TGTGCCAGCAGAGGCTGGGACAGGGGAAATGAGCAGTTCTTC.

This clone was seen a single time. The rearrangement links TRBV18 to TRBJ2-5, with D perhaps assigned TRBD1 or TRBD2 (5 bases each). CDR1 is KGHSH and CDR2 is LQKENI in the germline V gene. This CDR3 spans 16 amino acids. Trimming took 3 bases from V and 4 from J, leaving 18 bases between them. The CDR3 nucleotides read TGTGCCAGCTCACCCACCGGGACGGCAGCCGGAGAGACCCAGTACTTC. Amino acid sequence: CASSPTGTAAGETQYF.

The CDR3 sequence: CASSTGSYTEAFF. CDR3 DNA: TGTGCCAGCAGTACAGGGTCGTACACTGAAGCTTTCTTT. The chain links TRBV7-9 to TRBJ1-1, with D maybe TRBD1 (6 bases). The CDR3 loop spans 13 amino acids. The germline CDR1 and CDR2 sequences are SEHNR and FQNEAQ (reference sequence). V lost 6 bases and J lost 3, with 11 bases in between.

This chain uses TRBV6-6 with TRBJ2-7; TRBD1 aligns across 8 bases. Germline V CDR1 and CDR2: MNHNY, SVGAGI (reference sequence). V lost 5 bases, J lost 3 bases, and 9 bases stayed unmatched. The CDR3 has 15 residues. CDR3 DNA: TGTGCCAGCAGTCCCACGGGACAGGAGTACTACGAGCAGTACTTC. Translation gives CASSPTGQEYYEQYF.

The chain couples TRBV10-3 to TRBJ2-1, with 9 bases fitting TRBD2. The J segment lost 5 bases and the V segment lost 10 bases, leaving 18 bases of the junction unmatched. This CDR3 has 17 amino acids. Germline assignment: CDR1 ENHRY and CDR2 SYGVKD. The DNA for the CDR3 is TGTGCCACCAGGCCGACGACGGGTAGCGGGAGTGACAATGAGCAGTTCTTC. Amino acid sequence: CATRPTTGSGSDNEQFF.

In its sample, this clone was seen once. This chain connects TRBV19 to TRBJ1-5, with 8 bases fitting TRBD1. Trimming removed 6 bases from V and 2 bases from J; junction bases left unmatched: 6. The CDR3 sequence is 15 residues long. CDR1 is LNHDA and CDR2 is SQIVND in the germline V gene (reference sequence). The DNA for the CDR3 is TGTGCCAGTAGGAAGACAGGGGACGGCAATCAGCCCCAGCATTTT. It is translated as CASRKTGDGNQPQHF.

This clone occurred once. V usage is TRBV5-1 and J usage is TRBJ2-2, with 11 bases aligning to TRBD1. Germline V gene data show CDR1 as SGHRS and CDR2 as YFSETQ. The J segment lost 3 bases and the V segment lost 7 bases, leaving 5 bases of the junction unmatched. The CDR3 covers 15 residues. This chain's CDR3 is CASLPGQGDTGELFF. In DNA, the CDR3 is TGCGCCAGCCTTCCGGGACAGGGGGACACCGGGGAGCTGTTTTTT. The whole variable domain, remainder taken from reference TRBV5-1 and TRBJ2-2, is KAGVTQTPRYLIKTRGQQVTLSCSPISGHRSVSWYQQTPGQGLQFLFEYFSETQRNKGNFPGRFSGRQFSNSRSEMNVSTLELGDSALYLCASLPGQGDTGELFFGEGSRLTVL.